This T cell receptor (beta chain) was identified in a study of T-cell reconstitution after alpha-beta-depleted transplantation in children. There are 13 residues in the CDR3. Trimming cost V 3 bases and J 6 bases, with 12 bases left between them. Construction of the TCRbeta library involved unique molecular identifiers. TCRdb itself ran the PCR reads through MiXCR, one entry per CDR3 protein. This table has around 580,000 distinct CDR3 sequences, 25% to 30% appearing once. This receptor was obtained from a boy under two years old with Wiskott-Aldrich syndrome, due to receive a stem cell transplant. The sequences come from PBMCs, collected before TCRalphabeta/CD19-depleted stem cell transplant. V gene TRBV12-3 or TRBV12-4 combines with J gene TRBJ2-7; the D gene could be TRBD1 or TRBD2 (6 bases each). CDR3 residues: CASSFGGHGEQYF. In nucleotides, the CDR3 is TGTGCCAGCAGTTTTGGGGGGCATGGCGAGCAGTACTTC.